This section outlines one TCR beta chain sequence together with its context. J was trimmed by 8 bases and V by 7 bases; bases with no gene match: 11. CDR1 and CDR2 (germline): SNHLY, FYNNEI. The CDR3 extends over 14 amino acids. TCRdb's copy holds only in-frame clones and misses some; the assay was immunoSEQ multiplex PCR. The sample lists 100,000 to 150,000 clones; 85% to 90% were seen once. The sample belongs to a study of blood T cell repertoires in COVID-19. The J gene is TRBJ2-1, the V gene TRBV2; TRBD2 aligns across 7 bases. The specimen sequenced was peripheral blood. This TCR came from a man between 50 and 59 years old with active or convalescent COVID-19. This CDR3 is CASNVGEGHDEQFF. The CDR3 DNA reads as TGTGCCAGCAACGTGGGGGAGGGCCACGATGAGCAGTTCTTC. Using reference TRBV2 and TRBJ2-1 for the parts outside the CDR3, the full variable domain is EPEVTQTPSHQVTQMGQEVILRCVPISNHLYFYWYRQILGQKVEFLVSFYNNEISEKSEIFDDQFSVERPDGSNFTLKIRSTKLEDSAMYFCASNVGEGHDEQFFGPGTRLTVL.